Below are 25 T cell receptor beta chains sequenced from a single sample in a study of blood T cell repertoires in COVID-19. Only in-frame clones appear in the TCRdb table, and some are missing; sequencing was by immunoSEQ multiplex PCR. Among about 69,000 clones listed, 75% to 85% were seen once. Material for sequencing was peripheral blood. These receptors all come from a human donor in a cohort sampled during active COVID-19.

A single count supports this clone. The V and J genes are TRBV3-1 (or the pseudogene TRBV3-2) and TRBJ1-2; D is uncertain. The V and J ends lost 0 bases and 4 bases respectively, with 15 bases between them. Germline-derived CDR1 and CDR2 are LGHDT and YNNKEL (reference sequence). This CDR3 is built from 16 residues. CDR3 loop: CASSQDTTGFGYGYTF. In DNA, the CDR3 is TGTGCCAGCAGCCAAGATACTACCGGGTTCGGCTATGGCTACACCTTC.

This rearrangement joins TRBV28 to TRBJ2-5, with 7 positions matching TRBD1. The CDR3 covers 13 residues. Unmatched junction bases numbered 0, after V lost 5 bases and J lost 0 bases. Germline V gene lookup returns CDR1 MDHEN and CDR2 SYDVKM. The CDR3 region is CASSDRDQETQYF. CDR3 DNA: TGTGCCAGCAGTGACAGGGACCAAGAGACCCAGTACTTC.

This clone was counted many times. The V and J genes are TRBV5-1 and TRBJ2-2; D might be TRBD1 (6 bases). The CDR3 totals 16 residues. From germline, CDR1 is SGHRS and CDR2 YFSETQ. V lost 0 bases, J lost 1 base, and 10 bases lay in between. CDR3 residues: CASSLAPGQNTGELFF. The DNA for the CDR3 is TGCGCCAGCAGCTTGGCCCCGGGACAGAACACCGGGGAGCTGTTTTTT. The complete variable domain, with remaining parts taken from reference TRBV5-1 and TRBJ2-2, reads KAGVTQTPRYLIKTRGQQVTLSCSPISGHRSVSWYQQTPGQGLQFLFEYFSETQRNKGNFPGRFSGRQFSNSRSEMNVSTLELGDSALYLCASSLAPGQNTGELFFGEGSRLTVL.

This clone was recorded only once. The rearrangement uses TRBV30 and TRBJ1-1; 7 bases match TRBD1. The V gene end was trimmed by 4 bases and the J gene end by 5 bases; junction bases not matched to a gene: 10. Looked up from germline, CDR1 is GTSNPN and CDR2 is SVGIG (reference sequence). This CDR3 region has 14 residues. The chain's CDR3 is CAWIPTGPGTEAFF. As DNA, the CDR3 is TGTGCCTGGATCCCGACAGGGCCGGGGACTGAAGCTTTCTTT.

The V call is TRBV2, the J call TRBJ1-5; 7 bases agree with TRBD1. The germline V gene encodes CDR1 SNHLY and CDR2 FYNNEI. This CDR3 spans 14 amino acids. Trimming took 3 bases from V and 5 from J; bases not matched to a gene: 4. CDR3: CASSEGTDYQPQHF. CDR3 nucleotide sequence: TGTGCCAGCAGTGAGGGGACAGATTATCAGCCCCAGCATTTT.

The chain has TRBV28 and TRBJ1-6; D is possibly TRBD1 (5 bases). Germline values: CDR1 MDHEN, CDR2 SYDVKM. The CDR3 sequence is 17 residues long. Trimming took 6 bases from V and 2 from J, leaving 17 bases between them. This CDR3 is CASSQSGGFTYNSPLHF. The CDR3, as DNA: TGTGCCAGCAGCCAAAGCGGGGGGTTCACCTATAATTCACCCCTCCACTTT.

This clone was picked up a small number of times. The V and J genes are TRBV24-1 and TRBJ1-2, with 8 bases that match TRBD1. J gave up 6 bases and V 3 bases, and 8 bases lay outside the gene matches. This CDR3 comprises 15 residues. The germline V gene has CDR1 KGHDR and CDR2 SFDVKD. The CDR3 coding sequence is TGTGCCACCAGTGATCCCCCCCAGGGGGCAGATGGCTACACCTTC. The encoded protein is CATSDPPQGADGYTF.

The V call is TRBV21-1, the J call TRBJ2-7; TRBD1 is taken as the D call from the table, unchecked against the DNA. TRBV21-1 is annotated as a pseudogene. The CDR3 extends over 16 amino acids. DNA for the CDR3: TGTGCCAGCAGCCAAAAGGGGGCCAGGTCCGGTCGGTGGCAGTACTTC. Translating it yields CASSQKGARSGRWQYF.

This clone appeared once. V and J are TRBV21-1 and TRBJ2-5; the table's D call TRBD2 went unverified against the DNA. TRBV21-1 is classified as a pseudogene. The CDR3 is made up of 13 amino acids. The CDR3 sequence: CASSTDGEETQYF. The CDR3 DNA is TGTGCCAGCAGCACTGACGGGGAAGAGACCCAGTACTTC.

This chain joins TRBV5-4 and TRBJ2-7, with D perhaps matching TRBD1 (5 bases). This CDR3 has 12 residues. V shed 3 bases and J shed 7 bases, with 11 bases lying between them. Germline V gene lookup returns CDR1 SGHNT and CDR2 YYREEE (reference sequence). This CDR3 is CASSSQGFEQYF. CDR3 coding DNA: TGTGCCAGCAGCTCCCAGGGTTTTGAGCAGTACTTC.

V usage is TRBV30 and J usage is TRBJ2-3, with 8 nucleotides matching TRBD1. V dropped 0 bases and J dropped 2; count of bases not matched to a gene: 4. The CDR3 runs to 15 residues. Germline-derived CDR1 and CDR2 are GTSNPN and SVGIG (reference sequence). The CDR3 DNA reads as TGTGCCTGGAGTGTCGACAGGGGATTCACAGATACGCAGTATTTT. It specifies CAWSVDRGFTDTQYF.

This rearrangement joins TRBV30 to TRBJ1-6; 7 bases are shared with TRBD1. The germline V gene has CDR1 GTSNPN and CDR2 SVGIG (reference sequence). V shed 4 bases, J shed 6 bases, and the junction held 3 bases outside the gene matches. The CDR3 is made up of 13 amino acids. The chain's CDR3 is CAWTQGSNSPLHF. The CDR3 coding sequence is TGTGCCTGGACACAGGGGAGTAATTCACCCCTCCACTTT. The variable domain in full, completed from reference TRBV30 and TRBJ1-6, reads SQTIHQWPATLVQPVGSPLSLECTVEGTSNPNLYWYRQAAGRGLQLLFYSVGIGQISSEVPQNLSASRPQDRQFILSSKKLLLSDSGFYLCAWTQGSNSPLHFGNGTRLTVT.

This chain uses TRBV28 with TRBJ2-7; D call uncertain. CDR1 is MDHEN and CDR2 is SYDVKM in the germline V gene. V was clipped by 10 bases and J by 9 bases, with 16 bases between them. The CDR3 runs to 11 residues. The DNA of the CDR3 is TGTGCCACCGCGTCCCCCACGGGGCAGTACTTC. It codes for CATASPTGQYF. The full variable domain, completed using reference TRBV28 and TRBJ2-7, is DVKVTQSSRYLVKRTGEKVFLECVQDMDHENMFWYRQDPGLGLRLIYFSYDVKMKEKGDIPEGYSVSREKKERFSLILESASTNQTSMYLCATASPTGQYFGPGTRLTVT.

In DNA form, the CDR3 reads TGTGCCAGCAGCTTGTCGGGGTCCCCCTACGAGCAGTACTTC. Protein sequence: CASSLSGSPYEQYF. V usage is TRBV5-6 and J usage is TRBJ2-7; D perhaps matches TRBD2 (5 bases). This CDR3 has 14 amino acids. V was pared by 1 base and J by 2 bases, with 10 bases between. Germline V CDR1 and CDR2: SGHDT, YYEEEE. Together with reference TRBV5-6 and TRBJ2-7, the CDR3 gives the full variable domain: DAGVTQSPTHLIKTRGQQVTLRCSPKSGHDTVSWYQQALGQGPQFIFQYYEEEERQRGNFPDRFSGHQFPNYSSELNVNALLLGDSALYLCASSLSGSPYEQYFGPGTRLTVT.

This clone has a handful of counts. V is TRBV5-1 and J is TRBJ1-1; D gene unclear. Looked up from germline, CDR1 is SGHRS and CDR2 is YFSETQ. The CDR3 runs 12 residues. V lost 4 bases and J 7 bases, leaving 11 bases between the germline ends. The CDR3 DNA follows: TGCGCCAGCAGCCACTTTGGTCTTGAAGCTTTCTTT. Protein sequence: CASSHFGLEAFF.

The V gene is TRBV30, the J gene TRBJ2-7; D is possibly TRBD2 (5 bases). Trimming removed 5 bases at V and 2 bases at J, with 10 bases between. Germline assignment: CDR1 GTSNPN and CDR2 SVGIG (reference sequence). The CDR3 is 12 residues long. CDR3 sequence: CAWGTAAYEQYF. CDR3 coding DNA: TGTGCCTGGGGCACAGCGGCCTACGAGCAGTACTTC.

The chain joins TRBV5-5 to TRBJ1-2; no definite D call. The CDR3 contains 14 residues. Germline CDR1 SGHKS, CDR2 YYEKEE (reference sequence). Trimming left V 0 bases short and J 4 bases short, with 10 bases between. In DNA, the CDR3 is TGTGCCAGCAGCTTGGAATACACGATCTATGGCTACACCTTC. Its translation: CASSLEYTIYGYTF. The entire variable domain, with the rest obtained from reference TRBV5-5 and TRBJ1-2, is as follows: DAGVTQSPTHLIKTRGQQVTLRCSPISGHKSVSWYQQVLGQGPQFIFQYYEKEERGRGNFPDRFSARQFPNYSSELNVNALLLGDSALYLCASSLEYTIYGYTFGSGTRLTVV.

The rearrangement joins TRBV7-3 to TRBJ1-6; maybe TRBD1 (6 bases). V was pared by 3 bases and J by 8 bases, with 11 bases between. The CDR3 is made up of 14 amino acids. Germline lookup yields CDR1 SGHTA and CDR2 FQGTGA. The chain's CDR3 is CASSLGGRHSPLHF. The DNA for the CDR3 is TGTGCCAGCAGCTTGGGGGGGCGACATTCACCCCTCCACTTT.

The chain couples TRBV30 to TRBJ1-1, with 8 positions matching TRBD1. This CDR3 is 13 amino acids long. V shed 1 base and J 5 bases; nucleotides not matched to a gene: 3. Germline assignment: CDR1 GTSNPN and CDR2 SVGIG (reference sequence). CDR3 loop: CAWSAGGSTEAFF. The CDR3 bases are TGTGCCTGGAGTGCAGGGGGCTCGACTGAAGCTTTCTTT.

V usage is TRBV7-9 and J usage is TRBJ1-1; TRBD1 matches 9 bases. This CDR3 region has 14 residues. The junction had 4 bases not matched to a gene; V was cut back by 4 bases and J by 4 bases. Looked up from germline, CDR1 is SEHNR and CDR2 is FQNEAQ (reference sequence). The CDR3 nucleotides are TGTGCCAGCAGCTGGGACAGGGTAGGCACTGAAGCTTTCTTT. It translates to CASSWDRVGTEAFF.

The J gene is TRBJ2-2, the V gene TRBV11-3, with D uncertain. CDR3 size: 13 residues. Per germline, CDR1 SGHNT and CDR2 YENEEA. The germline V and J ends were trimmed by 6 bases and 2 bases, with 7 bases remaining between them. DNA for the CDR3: TGTGCCAGCAGTCTTCCCAACACCGGGGAGCTGTTTTTT. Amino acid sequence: CASSLPNTGELFF.

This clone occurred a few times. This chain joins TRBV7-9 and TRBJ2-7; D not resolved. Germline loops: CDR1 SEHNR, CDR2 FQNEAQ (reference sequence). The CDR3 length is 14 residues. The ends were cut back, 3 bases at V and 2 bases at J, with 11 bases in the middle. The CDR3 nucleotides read TGTGCCAGCAGCTTCTTGGCAGGAACCTACGAGCAGTACTTC. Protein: CASSFLAGTYEQYF.

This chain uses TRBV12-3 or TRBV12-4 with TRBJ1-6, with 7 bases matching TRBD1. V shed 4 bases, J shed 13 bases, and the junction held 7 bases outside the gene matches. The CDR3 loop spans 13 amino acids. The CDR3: CASSSDRPTPLHF. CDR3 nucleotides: TGTGCCAGCAGTTCGGACAGGCCCACGCCCCTCCACTTT.

The CDR3: CAISEMGIYGYTF. CDR3 DNA: TGTGCCATCAGTGAGATGGGCATCTATGGCTACACCTTC. The rearrangement joins TRBV10-3 to TRBJ1-2, with D uncertain. Per germline, CDR1 ENHRY and CDR2 SYGVKD. CDR3 length equals 13 residues. Trimming left V 2 bases short and J 4 bases short, with 8 bases between.

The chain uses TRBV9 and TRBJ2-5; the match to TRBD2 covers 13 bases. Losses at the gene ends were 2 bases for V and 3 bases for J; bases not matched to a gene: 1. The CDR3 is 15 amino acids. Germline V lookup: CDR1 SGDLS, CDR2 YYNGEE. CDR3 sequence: CASSVGTSGEETQYF. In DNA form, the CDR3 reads TGTGCCAGCAGCGTGGGGACTAGCGGGGAAGAGACCCAGTACTTC.